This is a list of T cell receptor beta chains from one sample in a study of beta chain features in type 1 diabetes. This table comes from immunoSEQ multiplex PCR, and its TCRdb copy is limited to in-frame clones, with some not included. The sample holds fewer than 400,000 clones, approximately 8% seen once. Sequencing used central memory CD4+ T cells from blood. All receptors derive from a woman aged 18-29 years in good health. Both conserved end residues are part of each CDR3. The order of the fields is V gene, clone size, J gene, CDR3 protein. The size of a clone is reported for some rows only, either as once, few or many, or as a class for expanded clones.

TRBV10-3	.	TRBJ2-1	CAISRDRAYNEQFF
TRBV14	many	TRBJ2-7	CASSQVTLPYEQYF
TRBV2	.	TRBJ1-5	CASDRQGVSNQPQHF
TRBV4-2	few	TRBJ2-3	CASSRQEGDTQYF
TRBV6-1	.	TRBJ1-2	CASSEVPEYGYTF
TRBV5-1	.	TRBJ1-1	CASSLSTGRPEAFF
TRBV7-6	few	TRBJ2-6	CASSAGTSGRGANVLTF
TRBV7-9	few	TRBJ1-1	CASTTGRPANTEAFF
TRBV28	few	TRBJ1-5	CASSPRQGWGQPQHF
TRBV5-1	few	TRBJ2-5	CASSEDQETQYF
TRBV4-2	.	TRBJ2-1	CASSPLSGGYNEQFF
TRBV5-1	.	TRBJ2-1	CASSLTSNDYNEQFF
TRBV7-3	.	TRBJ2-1	CASSLDFLNEQFF
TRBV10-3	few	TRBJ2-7	CAISVSGAPIFHEQYF
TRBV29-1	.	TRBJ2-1	CSARGLRGRAELDEQFF
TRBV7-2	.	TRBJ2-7	CASSLAGASSYEQYF
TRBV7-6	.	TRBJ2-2	CASSQGQSGELFF
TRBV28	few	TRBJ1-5	CASSPLRQGAQQPQHF
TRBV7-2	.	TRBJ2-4	CASSSDRSLAKNIQYF
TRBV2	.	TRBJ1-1	CASSEVGKNTEAFF
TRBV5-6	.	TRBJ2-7	CASSLGDRGYEQYF
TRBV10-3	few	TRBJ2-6	CAITSPQGSSGANVLTF
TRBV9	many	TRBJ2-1	CASSGAGPYNEQFF
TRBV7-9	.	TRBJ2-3	CASSLVIGQGKYF
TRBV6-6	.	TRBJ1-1	CASSPGPLIAFF
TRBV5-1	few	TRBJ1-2	CASSFQGDGYTF
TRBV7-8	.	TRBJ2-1	CASSLKAGRTSGSNEQFF
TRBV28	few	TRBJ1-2	CASSPGGRNYGYTF
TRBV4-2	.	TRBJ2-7	CASSRGGTGTNEQYF
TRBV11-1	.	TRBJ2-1	CASSWTGGTFEQFF
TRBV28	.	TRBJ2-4	CASSLRRPPAKNIQYF
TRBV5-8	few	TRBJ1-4	CASSLVDAGALRLFF
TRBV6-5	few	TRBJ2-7	CASSQTGTGKYEQYF
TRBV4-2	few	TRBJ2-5	CASSLPGLGEETQYF
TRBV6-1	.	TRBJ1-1	CASSELYRGRRTEAFF
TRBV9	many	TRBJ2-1	CASSPVSGNFDEQFF
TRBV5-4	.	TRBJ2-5	CASSPGLAGGLTWGETQYF
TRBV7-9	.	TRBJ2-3	CASSLGVGDTQYF
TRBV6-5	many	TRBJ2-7	CASSYSIGAGSEQYF
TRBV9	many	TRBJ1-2	CASSAGSRYGYTF
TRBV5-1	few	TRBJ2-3	CASSLEQPRFDTQYF
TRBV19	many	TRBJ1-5	CASSGQLVPQPQHF
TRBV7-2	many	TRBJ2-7	CASSPSVATSYEQYF
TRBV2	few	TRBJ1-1	CASNRDNTEAFF
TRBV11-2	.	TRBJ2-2	CASSLEGFQRGELFF
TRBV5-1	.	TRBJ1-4	CASSSSGGKQEKLFF
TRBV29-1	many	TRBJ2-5	CSGYRVEETQYF
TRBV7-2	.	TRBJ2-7	CASSPDGQPSYEQYF